This T cell receptor beta chain was observed in a study of blood T cell repertoires in COVID-19 (dated by TCRdb to 2019 to 2021). About the study as a whole: The collaborator samples originated in the United States, Italy and Spain and spanned the acute and convalescent phases of COVID-19. The samples were drawn from two sources: the first 160 participants of the ongoing ImmuneRACE study, and some 1,300 subjects contributed by 6 global collaborators. Deeply sampled blood TCRbeta repertoires from subjects exposed to, actively infected with, or recovered from COVID-19 were included in the dataset. The prospective study material was composed of cDNA or gDNA derived from T cells, B-cell-depleted T cells, or PBMCs. The repertoires were released in a freely available public database intended as a resource for research on the immune response to SARS-CoV-2. The sample metadata nearly always contained a de-identified subject ID, COVID-19 status, age in years and sex. Where available, HLA class I and class II types were taken from metadata supplied by the sample provider and were not determined by assay-based typing. Paper-wide results and their limitations: Clinical and demographic metadata were provided uncurated, with the amount varying by source and participant.

A word on this clone: The specificity of this receptor is unknown. It has no much larger one-base neighbor in the sample; base qualities were not kept.

Reading from cysteine to phenylalanine, the CDR3 counts 14 amino acids. Kept here is only the CDR3 DNA, which spans 42 bases and is read in frame from base 1. From V the trimming removes 4 bases and from J it removes 5 bases, while the gene matches leave 8 bases of the junction unaccounted for. From a lookup of the germline V gene, CDR1 and CDR2 are SGHRS and YFSETQ. The immunoSEQ Assay, a bias-controlled multiplex PCR, was used to amplify TCRbeta CDR3 regions from genomic DNA. The original methods were these. Within the assay, amplification of reference gene primers was used to estimate how many nucleated cells each sample contained. Sequence reads were collapsed and filtered to measure the absolute abundance of every unique TCRbeta CDR3 rearrangement. For each sample, productive Simpson clonality was calculated as the square root of Simpson's diversity index across productive rearrangements. TCRdb re-hosts the immuneACCESS table, in-frame sequences only. Its copies lack some clones; in the studies checked, an unresolved V gene accounts for under half of them, and the cause for the rest is not known. V and J calls and clone size are as listed in that table; D and trimming were resolved from the DNA. This sample gives fewer than 250,000 clones in total; around 83% of them show up just once. The ten top clones hold 8% to 10% of the sample.

The collaborating institutions used their own protocols to collect whole blood in K2EDTA tubes. For TCRbeta analysis, collaborator samples were shipped as frozen whole blood, as isolated PBMCs, or as DNA extracted from either sample type. The chain is encoded by TRBV5-1 joined to TRBJ2-5; 7 bases in the junction line up with TRBD1. This receptor was obtained from a woman aged 50 to 65 with acute or convalescent COVID-19. The source material was peripheral blood. The bases are TGCGCCAGCAGCGGATCACAGGGGACGGAGACCCAGTACTTC. It specifies CASSGSQGTETQYF.